The clone carrying this T cell receptor (beta chain) was observed a handful of times. What it recognizes is unknown. TCRdb independently ran MiXCR on the RT-PCR reads; one entry per CDR3 protein. The sample lists roughly 570,000 distinct CDR3 sequences, 11% to 15% occurring once. The sample comes from a study of response to subunit inactivated influenza vaccine. Study-wide results and caveats: Each seasonal flu vaccination may recruit only limited new T cells, authors suggested.

The clonotype comes from a man aged 50 to 60 who received an inactivated influenza vaccine. This sample comprised PBMCs from blood, obtained roughly 12 days after vaccination.

CDR3 sequence reads: CASSYRRGQGASGYTF. CDR3 DNA sequence: TGTGCCAGCAGTTACCGTCGAGGACAGGGGGCCTCTGGCTACACCTTC. This sequence joins TRBV6-5 and TRBJ1-2, with 11 nucleotides matching TRBD1. There are 16 residues in the CDR3. After removal of 2 bases from V and 7 bases from J, the junction contained 9 bases not matched to a gene. Germline-derived CDR1 and CDR2 are MNHEY and SVGAGI.